The next 25 T cell receptor beta chains were all read from a single sample in a study of cytomegalovirus exposure and HLA in healthy donors. Researchers ran the PCR with 60 Vbeta and 13 Jbeta primers. Some clones are missing from TCRdb's copy, which holds only in-frame ones; the method was immunoSEQ multiplex PCR. The sample holds about 120,000 clones, roughly three fifths seen once. What was sequenced was PBMCs. The receptors were gathered from a woman in her forties in good health and CMV-seropositive.

The CDR3 here is CASSSSLDRASFDGYTF. CDR3 nucleotide sequence: TGTGCCAGCAGCTCCTCCCTGGACAGGGCTAGTTTCGATGGCTACACCTTC. J is TRBJ1-2 and V is TRBV9; 8 nucleotides agree with TRBD1. The germline gives CDR1 SGDLS, CDR2 YYNGEE. The CDR3 extends over 17 amino acids. The V and J ends lost 4 bases and 6 bases, in that order; junction bases with no gene match: 17.

The V call is TRBV6-5, the J call TRBJ2-2, with 7 positions matching TRBD2. The germline V gene has CDR1 MNHEY and CDR2 SVGAGI. J was trimmed by 1 base and V by 4 bases; bases with no gene match: 6. This CDR3 contains 16 residues. CDR3 in DNA: TGTGCCAGCAGTTCCCTCCAGCGGGGGAACACCGGGGAGCTGTTTTTT. This translates into CASSSLQRGNTGELFF.

The gene calls are TRBV5-1 and TRBJ2-5; maybe TRBD1 (6 bases). CDR1 is SGHRS and CDR2 is YFSETQ in the germline V gene. Trimming left V 3 bases short and J 1 base short, with 10 bases between. The CDR3 runs 14 residues. The CDR3 is CASSSGATQETQYF. The CDR3 bases are TGCGCCAGCAGCTCAGGGGCCACCCAAGAGACCCAGTACTTC.

The J gene is TRBJ1-3, the V gene TRBV23-1; 10 nucleotides line up with TRBD1. TRBV23-1 is an ORF, and what it does is uncertain. J lost 0 bases, V lost 3 bases, and 5 bases had no gene match. The CDR3 extends over 17 amino acids. In nucleotides, the CDR3 is TGCGCCAGCAGTCAGAGACAGGGGGCTAGCTCTGGAAACACCATATATTTT. This gives the protein CASSQRQGASSGNTIYF.

The genes are TRBV6-1 and TRBJ2-2; D remains ambiguous. The CDR3 totals 14 residues. Trimming pared 0 bases from V and 7 bases from J, leaving 9 bases between. Per germline, CDR1 MNHNS and CDR2 SASEGT. The CDR3 loop reads CASSEAPTGGELFF. The CDR3 DNA sequence: TGTGCCAGCAGTGAAGCCCCAACGGGCGGGGAGCTGTTTTTT.

The V and J genes are TRBV5-1 and TRBJ2-7; D call uncertain. Trimming cost V 0 bases and J 5 bases, with 12 bases left between them. CDR3 size: 14 residues. The germline V gene has CDR1 SGHRS and CDR2 YFSETQ. CDR3 nucleotide sequence: TGCGCCAGCAGCTTGGCCCCAGATAGCCACGAGCAGTACTTC. This encodes CASSLAPDSHEQYF.

Of note for this clone: Germline and junction disagree at one end, which may indicate a read error. This sample includes further DNA sequences coding for the same CDR3. The J gene is TRBJ1-1, the V gene TRBV6-1; 8 nucleotides align to TRBD1. Germline lookup yields CDR1 MNHNS and CDR2 SASEGT. CDR3 length: 16 residues. DNA for the CDR3: TGTGCCAGCAGTGAAGCGGTTGGGGACAGGAACACTGAGGCTTTCTTT. The encoded protein is CASSEAVGDRNTEAFF.

The V gene is TRBV27, the J gene TRBJ2-1, with 9 bases fitting TRBD1. V lost 1 base and J lost 1; bases outside the gene matches: 8. The V gene's germline CDR1 is MNHEY and CDR2 SMNVEV (reference sequence). The CDR3 has 18 residues. CDR3 amino acids: CASSLFLGTGLSYNEQFF. The CDR3 DNA reads TGTGCCAGCAGTTTATTTTTGGGGACAGGGCTATCCTACAATGAGCAGTTCTTC.

The gene calls are TRBV6-6 and TRBJ1-4; 8 bases are shared with TRBD1. The CDR3 is made up of 15 amino acids. Trimming cost V 3 bases and J 6 bases; bases outside gene matches: 6. CDR1 and CDR2 (germline): MNHNY, SVGAGI (reference sequence). CDR3 DNA: TGTGCCAGCAGTTATACGAGGACAGGGTATGAAAAACTGTTTTTT. Protein product: CASSYTRTGYEKLFF.

The V gene is TRBV18, the J gene TRBJ2-2; D possibly corresponds to TRBD1 (5 bases). V was shortened by 2 bases and J by 5 bases, with 9 bases between the two germline ends. The CDR3 consists of 14 residues. CDR1 and CDR2 (germline): KGHSH, LQKENI. The CDR3 DNA sequence: TGTGCCAGCTCACCAGGGGCGGATACCGGGGAGCTGTTTTTT. Protein: CASSPGADTGELFF.

The chain recombines TRBV10-3 with TRBJ2-2; 8 bases match TRBD1. V lost 5 bases, J lost 2 bases, and 7 bases stayed unmatched. The CDR3 runs 16 residues. The germline CDR1 and CDR2 sequences are ENHRY and SYGVKD. The CDR3 sequence is CAISPLDRANTGELFF. In DNA form, the CDR3 reads TGTGCCATCAGTCCCTTGGACAGGGCCAACACCGGGGAGCTGTTTTTT.

The chain combines TRBV27 with TRBJ1-2; 12 bases match TRBD1. V gave up 7 bases and J gave up 1 base; unmatched junction bases: 13. CDR3 length: 18 amino acids. CDR1 MNHEY and CDR2 SMNVEV come from the germline V gene (reference sequence). CDR3 region: CASIRRTGQGARNYGYTF. CDR3 nucleotides: TGTGCCAGCATTAGGAGAACGGGACAGGGGGCACGTAACTATGGCTACACCTTC.

This clone appeared a few times. The chain couples TRBV18 to TRBJ2-2, with D tentatively TRBD2 (7 bases). Trimming stripped 5 bases from V and 3 bases from J, with 13 bases between. CDR1 is KGHSH and CDR2 is LQKENI in the germline V gene. There are 15 residues in the CDR3. The CDR3 nucleotides are TGTGCCAGCTCAGGCGGGGGCACGGACACCGGGGAGCTGTTTTTT. Its translation: CASSGGGTDTGELFF.

The chain links TRBV10-3 to TRBJ2-1, with D perhaps TRBD1 (6 bases). The V and J ends lost 10 bases and 5 bases respectively, with 12 bases between them. Germline V gives CDR1 ENHRY, CDR2 SYGVKD. There are 12 residues in the CDR3. The DNA for the CDR3 is TGTGCCACAAGGCCAGGGGACAATGAGCAGTTCTTC. Translating gives CATRPGDNEQFF.

V is TRBV2 and J is TRBJ2-7; 9 bases align to TRBD1. The CDR3 is 14 amino acids. Per the germline V gene, CDR1 is SNHLY and CDR2 is FYNNEI. Trimming cost V 7 bases and J 3 bases; bases outside gene matches: 7. This chain's CDR3 is CASNQQGANYEQYF. The DNA for the CDR3 is TGTGCCAGCAACCAACAGGGGGCCAACTACGAGCAGTACTTC.

This clone appeared a few times. The chain recombines TRBV27 with TRBJ2-5; 8 nucleotides match TRBD2. Per the germline V gene, CDR1 is MNHEY and CDR2 is SMNVEV (reference sequence). This CDR3 comprises 15 residues. The V and J ends lost 2 bases and 5 bases, in that order; junction bases with no gene match: 7. In nucleotides, the CDR3 is TGTGCCAGCAGTTTACGAGGGACTAGGGAGGAGACCCAGTACTTC. It translates to CASSLRGTREETQYF.

The chain employs TRBV5-4 and TRBJ2-7, with D hard to call. The CDR3 contains 13 residues. Germline lookup yields CDR1 SGHNT and CDR2 YYREEE (reference sequence). V shed 0 bases and J shed 6 bases, with 10 bases lying between them. The CDR3 bases are TGTGCCAGCAGCTTGGACGCAGAGGCCGAGCAGTACTTC. As protein: CASSLDAEAEQYF.

This clone was seen only once. The CDR3: CASSDTRSATEAFF. Written as DNA, the CDR3 is TGTGCCAGCAGTGATACGCGCTCCGCCACTGAAGCTTTCTTT. The chain joins TRBV6-1 to TRBJ1-1; D call uncertain. V dropped 3 bases and J dropped 4 bases, with 12 bases sitting between them. From germline, CDR1 is MNHNS and CDR2 SASEGT. The CDR3 spans 14 residues.

This clone has just a few counts. The gene calls are TRBV6-4 and TRBJ2-1; weak D call: TRBD2 (5 bases). V gave up 6 bases and J gave up 4 bases, with 10 bases separating them. The CDR3 sequence is 13 residues long. Germline values: CDR1 MRHNA, CDR2 SNTAGT. CDR3: CASRADYYNEQFF. DNA for the CDR3: TGTGCCAGCAGAGCCGACTATTACAATGAGCAGTTCTTC.

CDR3 nucleotides: TGTGCCAGCAGCTTGATGCGGGAAGAGATTTACGAGCAGTACTTC. It translates to CASSLMREEIYEQYF. The chain links TRBV5-5 to TRBJ2-7, with D possibly being TRBD2 (6 bases). V lost 1 base and J 4 bases, leaving 15 bases between the germline ends. Germline CDR1 and CDR2: SGHKS and YYEKEE (reference sequence). The CDR3 is 15 residues long.

The chain is built from TRBV29-1 and TRBJ1-2, with TRBD1 as a possible D gene (6 bases). Germline-derived CDR1 and CDR2 are SQVTM and ANQGSEA. This CDR3 contains 16 residues. Deletions cut 5 bases from V and 7 bases from J, with 26 bases between. CDR3: CSVITGGGQGHSGYTF. CDR3 nucleotide sequence: TGCAGCGTTATAACGGGGGGGGGCCAGGGACATAGTGGCTACACCTTC.

The chain combines TRBV27 with TRBJ1-6; 10 positions match TRBD1. The J segment lost 6 bases and the V segment lost 3 bases, leaving 14 bases of the junction unmatched. There are 19 residues in the CDR3. The germline CDR1 and CDR2 sequences are MNHEY and SMNVEV (reference sequence). The DNA of the CDR3 is TGTGCCAGCAGTTTCGCAACCCCCGGGACAGGGGACCCTAATTCACCCCTCCACTTT. It translates to CASSFATPGTGDPNSPLHF.

In this sample, this clone turned up a few times. V usage is TRBV18 and J usage is TRBJ1-1, with 11 bases that match TRBD1. V shed 5 bases, J shed 3 bases, and the junction held 5 bases outside the gene matches. The CDR3 is 15 residues long. The germline gives CDR1 KGHSH, CDR2 LQKENI. The CDR3 sequence is CASSSGQGVDTEAFF. CDR3 nucleotides: TGTGCCAGCTCATCGGGACAGGGGGTTGACACTGAAGCTTTCTTT. Using reference TRBV18 and TRBJ1-1 for the parts outside the CDR3, the full variable domain is NAGVMQNPRHLVRRRGQEARLRCSPMKGHSHVYWYRQLPEEGLKFMVYLQKENIIDESGMPKERFSAEFPKEGPSILRIQQVVRGDSAAYFCASSSGQGVDTEAFFGQGTRLTVV.

V usage is TRBV4-2 and J usage is TRBJ2-2, with 12 bases that match TRBD2. The germline CDR1 and CDR2 sequences are LGHNA and YNFKEQ. Unmatched junction bases numbered 6, after V lost 4 bases and J lost 3 bases. There are 17 residues in the CDR3. DNA for the CDR3: TGTGCCAGCAGCCCTCGGACTAGCGGGGATGACACCGGGGAGCTGTTTTTT. This gives the protein CASSPRTSGDDTGELFF.

The J gene is TRBJ2-4, the V gene TRBV2; TRBD2 might be the D (6 bases). Trimming stripped 3 bases from V and 2 bases from J, with 14 bases between. The germline V gene encodes CDR1 SNHLY and CDR2 FYNNEI. The CDR3 is made up of 16 amino acids. The CDR3 DNA follows: TGTGCCAGCAGTGAGGGCGGGGAGAGATCCAAAAACATTCAGTACTTC. Protein product: CASSEGGERSKNIQYF.